Detailed here is one TCR beta chain. Its antigen target is currently unknown. No much larger clone is present one base from it, and per-base qualities are unavailable. Enrolling through a virtual design, the prospective study's participants ranged in age from about 18 to 89 years and lived across 20 to 30 United States geographic areas. Cohort assignment in the prospective study relied on participant-reported clinical history from a screening survey and a study questionnaire. ImmuneRACE Cohort 3 recovered participants were defined by two consecutive negative NP/OP PCR tests, healthcare professional clearance, or symptom resolution. In the prospective study, mobile phlebotomists collected whole blood, serum and a nasopharyngeal or oropharyngeal swab from each participant. Prospective study participants could optionally give additional blood draws and questionnaires over an approximately two-month period. Blood samples from the prospective study were shipped frozen or at room temperature prior to DNA extraction.

This entry comes from a study of blood T cell repertoires in COVID-19 (dated by TCRdb to 2020 to 2022). About the full investigation: Samples covering the acute and convalescent phases of COVID-19 were provided by collaborators in the United States, Italy and Spain. The repertoires were released in a freely available public database meant as a resource for research on the immune response to SARS-CoV-2. Deeply sampled blood TCRbeta repertoires from subjects exposed to, actively infected with, or recovered from COVID-19 were included in the dataset. A de-identified subject ID, COVID-19 status, age in years and sex were almost always included in the sample metadata. The prospective study material was composed of cDNA or gDNA derived from T cells, B-cell-depleted T cells, or PBMCs. Where available, HLA class I and class II types were taken from metadata supplied by the sample provider and were not determined by assay-based typing. Samples came from the ongoing ImmuneRACE study (first 160 participants) plus 1,254 subjects from 6 global collaborators.

TCRbeta CDR3 regions were amplified from genomic DNA by means of the immunoSEQ Assay, a bias-controlled multiplex PCR. Per the source publication's procedure: Nucleated cell counts per sample were estimated from amplification of reference gene primers within the assay. To quantify the absolute abundance of each unique TCRbeta CDR3 rearrangement, sequence reads were collapsed and filtered. Productive Simpson clonality was computed per sample as the square root of Simpson's diversity index over productive rearrangements. Drawn from immuneACCESS, this table holds only the in-frame rearrangements with V and J called that TCRdb kept. Clones are partly lost; checked studies trace under half to an unresolved V gene and leave the rest unexplained. The V and J calls and the clone size are those of that table, but D and trimming were determined from the DNA. The sample table shows under 350,000 clones, and approximately 84% are seen once. The ten largest clones take up 3.5% to 4.5% of the sample.

General findings and caveats noted by the study authors: The amount of clinical and demographic metadata varied by source and participant and was provided uncurated.

The germline V gene encodes CDR1 KGHDR and CDR2 SFDVKD. Inclusive of the bounding cysteine and phenylalanine, the CDR3 is 17 residues long. The only DNA kept is the CDR3, 51 bases in frame from the first base. V gives up 4 bases and J gives up 5 bases, and the segment between their germline ends measures 20 bases. Sample: PBMCs or T cells enriched from blood (not recorded which). This receptor was identified in a man younger than 40 who had recovered from COVID-19. The chain was built from TRBV24-1 and TRBJ2-1, and possibly TRBD1, on 5 matching bases. In nucleotides, the sequence is TGTGCCACCAGTGACCCCCGTGCGGTTGGGGCTAACAATGAGCAGTTCTTC. Translated, it gives CATSDPRAVGANNEQFF.